This T cell receptor beta chain was sequenced during a study of blood T cell repertoires in COVID-19. At the level of the study: Samples taken during acute and convalescent COVID-19 were collected in the United States, Italy and Spain. Nucleic acid was either cDNA or gDNA, and it came from T cells, B-cell-depleted T cells, or PBMCs.

Sequencing was performed with immunoSEQ multiplex PCR; in TCRdb, only in-frame clones are kept and a portion is missing. The sample lists some 150,000 clones; 80% were seen once. The germline gives CDR1 MGHDK, CDR2 SYGVNS. V dropped 8 bases and J dropped 1; count of bases not matched to a gene: 4. CDR3 length equals 13 residues. The specimen was peripheral blood. The rearrangement joins TRBV25-1 to TRBJ1-1; 7 bases are a match to TRBD1. The sequence derives from a man aged 60-69 years with acute or convalescent COVID-19. The CDR3 nucleotides are TGTGCCAGCGTACAGGGGAGGAACACTGAAGCTTTCTTT. Translation gives CASVQGRNTEAFF.